This is a list of T cell receptor beta chains from one sample in a study of cytomegalovirus exposure and HLA in healthy donors. The repertoire was sequenced with immunoSEQ multiplex PCR; TCRdb's copy has only in-frame clones and lacks some. The data hold 60,000 to 90,000 clones, with about 93% observed a single time. Sequenced sample: PBMCs. These receptors came from a woman aged 18-29 years in good health and CMV-seronegative. Both conserved end residues are part of each CDR3. D genes are given only for firm matches. Not all rows give a size; the values are once, few, many and, for expanded clones, a class.

DNA: TGTGCCAGCAGGTACAGGGGGCGCAACTATGGCTACACCTTC
CDR3: CASRYRGRNYGYTF
J: TRBJ1-2
D: TRBD1
size: once
V: TRBV6-5
length: 14

DNA: TGTGCCAGCACCTCGACTTCCCTTAACTATGGCTACACCTTC
CDR3: CASTSTSLNYGYTF
J: TRBJ1-2
D: NA
size: once
V: TRBV11-2
length: 14

DNA: TGTGCCAGCAGCGTAGGGGACTCGGGAGATTCACCCCTCCACTTT
CDR3: CASSVGDSGDSPLHF
J: TRBJ1-6
D: NA
size: NA
V: TRBV9
length: 15

DNA: TGCGCCAGCAGCCAAGCGTCCGGGGGGACCGGGGAGCTGTTTTTT
CDR3: CASSQASGGTGELFF
J: TRBJ2-2
D: TRBD2
size: NA
V: TRBV4-3
length: 15

DNA: TGTGCCTGGAATGACAGGGCAAGCTCCTATAATTCACCCCTCCACTTT
CDR3: CAWNDRASSYNSPLHF
J: TRBJ1-6
D: TRBD1
size: NA
V: TRBV30
length: 16

DNA: TGCAGCGCGAGCCCGGGACAGCTGTTCTACGGCTACACCTTC
CDR3: CSASPGQLFYGYTF
J: TRBJ1-2
D: TRBD1
size: NA
V: TRBV29-1
length: 14

DNA: TGTGCCAGCAGCTTGACGGGGATTAATGAAAAACTGTTTTTT
CDR3: CASSLTGINEKLFF
J: TRBJ1-4
D: NA
size: NA
V: TRBV5-6
length: 14

DNA: TGTGCCATCAGTGGGGGGAGGGGCTCTGGAAACACCATATATTTT
CDR3: CAISGGRGSGNTIYF
J: TRBJ1-3
D: NA
size: NA
V: TRBV10-3
length: 15

DNA: TGTGCCAGTAGTGCCCAGACAGTCTATAATTCACCCCTCCACTTT
CDR3: CASSAQTVYNSPLHF
J: TRBJ1-6
D: NA
size: once
V: TRBV19
length: 15

DNA: TGTGCCAGCAGCGGAATAGGACAGCCGAACACTGAAGCTTTCTTT
CDR3: CASSGIGQPNTEAFF
J: TRBJ1-1
D: NA
size: NA
V: TRBV21-1
length: 15

DNA: TGCGCCAGCAGCCAAGTACCCAGGGACGAGCAGTACTTC
CDR3: CASSQVPRDEQYF
J: TRBJ2-7
D: NA
size: NA
V: TRBV4-3
length: 13

DNA: TGTGCCTGGCAAGGACAGGGGACCGGGGAGCTGTTTTTT
CDR3: CAWQGQGTGELFF
J: TRBJ2-2
D: TRBD1
size: NA
V: TRBV30
length: 13

DNA: TGTGCCAGCAGTTCGACTAGCGGGGGGCACTACGAGCAGTACTTC
CDR3: CASSSTSGGHYEQYF
J: TRBJ2-7
D: TRBD2
size: NA
V: TRBV6-6
length: 15

DNA: TGTGCCAGCAGACCCGGGACAGGGGGCGGTCAAGAGACCCAGTACTTC
CDR3: CASRPGTGGGQETQYF
J: TRBJ2-5
D: TRBD1
size: NA
V: TRBV5-4
length: 16

DNA: TGCGCCAGCAGCCAAGATTCCGGGGACAGGGGCCTCTTCGAGCAGTACTTC
CDR3: CASSQDSGDRGLFEQYF
J: TRBJ2-7
D: TRBD1
size: NA
V: TRBV4-1
length: 17

DNA: TGTGCCTGGAGTAAAGGACAGGGAGGTTATCAGCCCCAGCATTTT
CDR3: CAWSKGQGGYQPQHF
J: TRBJ1-5
D: TRBD1
size: NA
V: TRBV30
length: 15

DNA: TGTGCCAGCAGCGCCCAGACAACCCAGCTCGGCTATGGCTACACCTTC
CDR3: CASSAQTTQLGYGYTF
J: TRBJ1-2
D: NA
size: NA
V: TRBV9
length: 16

DNA: TGTGCCAGCAGTGAAAGGGAGGCCGGGGAGCTGTTTTTT
CDR3: CASSEREAGELFF
J: TRBJ2-2
D: NA
size: NA
V: TRBV6-4
length: 13

DNA: TGTGCCAGCTCACAGGGGAACAATGAGCAGTTCTTC
CDR3: CASSQGNNEQFF
J: TRBJ2-1
D: NA
size: NA
V: TRBV18
length: 12

DNA: TGCAGCGTTCGTAGGGACAGAGATAATTCACCCCTCCACTTT
CDR3: CSVRRDRDNSPLHF
J: TRBJ1-6
D: TRBD1
size: NA
V: TRBV29-1
length: 14

DNA: TGTGCCAGCAGCTTCGCCCCAATCGGGACAGGGCGGGCCAATGAGCAGTTCTTC
CDR3: CASSFAPIGTGRANEQFF
J: TRBJ2-1
D: TRBD1
size: NA
V: TRBV7-9
length: 18

DNA: TGCGCCAGCAGTGCCCCGGGAAGGGAACACCGGGGCACTGAAGCTTTCTTT
CDR3: CASSAPGREHRGTEAFF
J: TRBJ1-1
D: NA
size: NA
V: TRBV10-1
length: 17

DNA: TGTGCCAGCAGTTTACAGGGGCGAGATACCGGGGAGCTGTTTTTT
CDR3: CASSLQGRDTGELFF
J: TRBJ2-2
D: TRBD1
size: NA
V: TRBV5-4
length: 15

DNA: TGTGCCAGCAGCTCTAGCGGGGGGGCCTTTGAGACCCAGTACTTC
CDR3: CASSSSGGAFETQYF
J: TRBJ2-5
D: TRBD2
size: NA
V: TRBV7-2
length: 15

DNA: TGTGCCAGCCTACTAGGACAGGGGGAGGTAGATGAGCAGTTCTTC
CDR3: CASLLGQGEVDEQFF
J: TRBJ2-1
D: TRBD1
size: once
V: TRBV6-1
length: 15

DNA: TGTGCCAGCAGCATCGGACAGGGGGCCCAACAAGAGACCCAGTACTTC
CDR3: CASSIGQGAQQETQYF
J: TRBJ2-5
D: TRBD1
size: NA
V: TRBV5-8
length: 16

DNA: TGCAGTGCTAGGCGTACTGAAGCTTTCTTT
CDR3: CSARRTEAFF
J: TRBJ1-1
D: NA
size: few
V: TRBV20-1
length: 10

DNA: TGTGCCACGATCCGGGACAGGGGGCCTAACTATGGCTACACCTTC
CDR3: CATIRDRGPNYGYTF
J: TRBJ1-2
D: TRBD1
size: NA
V: TRBV6-6
length: 15

DNA: TGTGCCAGCAGTGATGACAGATACCGCTACAATGAGCAGTTCTTC
CDR3: CASSDDRYRYNEQFF
J: TRBJ2-1
D: NA
size: NA
V: TRBV6-1
length: 15

DNA: TGTGCCAGCATGGGACAACCTAACACTGAAGCTTTCTTT
CDR3: CASMGQPNTEAFF
J: TRBJ1-1
D: NA
size: NA
V: TRBV27
length: 13

DNA: TGTGCCAGCACTCAAGGACAGGGGATATACGAGCAGTACTTC
CDR3: CASTQGQGIYEQYF
J: TRBJ2-7
D: TRBD1
size: NA
V: TRBV6-6
length: 14

DNA: TGTGCCAGCAGGAGAATGGCGGGGTACACTGAAGCTTTCTTT
CDR3: CASRRMAGYTEAFF
J: TRBJ1-1
D: NA
size: NA
V: TRBV6-4
length: 14

DNA: TGTGCCAGCAGCTTAGCGGTCTCGGCAGGGGGCTCCTACGAGCAGTACTTC
CDR3: CASSLAVSAGGSYEQYF
J: TRBJ2-7
D: TRBD1
size: NA
V: TRBV7-9
length: 17

DNA: TGTGCTAGTGGTGCAGGGGGTAACTATGGCTACACCTTC
CDR3: CASGAGGNYGYTF
J: TRBJ1-2
D: TRBD1
size: NA
V: TRBV12-5
length: 13

DNA: TGCGCCAGCAGCCAAGATGCGGGGGTAGGTAATCAGCCCCAGCATTTT
CDR3: CASSQDAGVGNQPQHF
J: TRBJ1-5
D: NA
size: NA
V: TRBV4-1
length: 16

DNA: TGTGCCACCAGCACACGACAGGGATCCTCCGAAGCTTTCTTT
CDR3: CATSTRQGSSEAFF
J: TRBJ1-1
D: TRBD1
size: once
V: TRBV15
length: 14

DNA: TGTGCCAGTAGTATAGCGCGGGGTCAAAGCACAGATACGCAGTATTTT
CDR3: CASSIARGQSTDTQYF
J: TRBJ2-3
D: NA
size: NA
V: TRBV19
length: 16

DNA: TGTGCCAGCAGCTTCCTAACCGCGGGGCAAGAGACCCAGTACTTC
CDR3: CASSFLTAGQETQYF
J: TRBJ2-5
D: NA
size: NA
V: TRBV7-2
length: 15

DNA: TGTGCCAGCAAGTACAGGGCTCCCGGCTACACCTTC
CDR3: CASKYRAPGYTF
J: TRBJ1-2
D: NA
size: NA
V: TRBV27
length: 12

DNA: TGTGCCAGCTCACGACAGGGGCACACTAACTATGGCTACACCTTC
CDR3: CASSRQGHTNYGYTF
J: TRBJ1-2
D: TRBD1
size: once
V: TRBV18
length: 15